This T cell receptor beta chain emerged from a study of blood T cell repertoires in COVID-19. At the level of the study: Sample material is recorded as cDNA or gDNA derived from T cells, B-cell-depleted T cells, or PBMCs.

This CDR3 has 14 amino acids. Germline assignment: CDR1 SQVTM and CDR2 ANQGSEA. V was shortened by 5 bases and J by 5 bases, with 18 bases between the two germline ends. The protocol was immunoSEQ multiplex PCR, while the TCRdb copy is restricted to in-frame clones and leaves out a portion. The data hold roughly 220,000 clones, with around 87% observed a single time. This receptor was obtained from a man in his sixties with acute or convalescent COVID-19. The sample was peripheral blood. This chain connects TRBV29-1 to TRBJ1-1; D not resolved. DNA of the CDR3: TGCAGCGTTACCGCCGGGCGGGTAGGGACTGAAGCTTTCTTT. Protein product: CSVTAGRVGTEAFF.